This T cell receptor beta chain was found in a study of Ad26.COV2.S vaccination and SARS-CoV-2 variants. The V and J ends lost 5 bases and 1 base respectively, with 10 bases between them. The CDR3 consists of 14 residues. CDR1 is SGHNT, CDR2 YENEEA, per germline. Findings of the study overall: Recipients of vaccine and of placebo showed similar breadth of their non-spike TCR repertoires. Analyses that measured TCR breadth and depth may have underestimated total T cell responses.

Data came from immunoSEQ multiplex PCR; TCRdb stores just in-frame clones and leaves some out. The sample gives nearly 95,000 clones, around 82% of which show up once; approximately 16% is in the top ten. With respect to this clone: Its antigen remains unknown.

The input for sequencing was peripheral blood, taken after recovery from COVID-19. The rearrangement links TRBV11-3 to TRBJ2-3, with D tentatively TRBD1 (5 bases). This TCR came from a human donor who had recovered from COVID-19. The CDR3 reads CASSLRARTDTQYF. CDR3 sequence (DNA): TGTGCCAGCAGCCTCAGGGCCCGCACAGATACGCAGTATTTT.